The text below deals with one TCR beta chain. What antigen it recognizes has not been identified. No clone much larger than this one lies a single base away; base qualities are absent. The cysteine opens and the phenylalanine closes a CDR3 of 15 amino acids. The only DNA kept is the CDR3, 45 bases in frame from the first base. In the germline V gene, CDR1 corresponds to SGHDT and CDR2 to YYEEEE. The junction shows trimming of 0 bases on V and 2 bases on J, plus 9 bases between the germline ends. This entry comes from a study of control samples from healthy donors and cancer patients (dated by TCRdb to the early 2020s). Libraries were built with the immunoSEQ multiplex PCR assay. What TCRdb holds here is the immuneACCESS table cut down to in-frame rearrangements. Part of the clones is not present; checked against another copy, under half of the missing clones reflect an unresolved V gene, and the others are unexplained. Recorded for this sample are 120,000 to 150,000 clones; roughly nine tenths of them occurred a single time. The ten biggest clones cover around 10% of the sample.

The rearranged chain carries TRBV5-6 and TRBJ1-5, with the D gene too uncertain to name. Sequenced: blood. The TCR sequence derives from a woman younger than 45 in good health. The CDR3: CASSLAGSRNQPQHF. The nucleotide sequence is TGTGCCAGCAGCTTGGCAGGATCCCGCAATCAGCCCCAGCATTTT.